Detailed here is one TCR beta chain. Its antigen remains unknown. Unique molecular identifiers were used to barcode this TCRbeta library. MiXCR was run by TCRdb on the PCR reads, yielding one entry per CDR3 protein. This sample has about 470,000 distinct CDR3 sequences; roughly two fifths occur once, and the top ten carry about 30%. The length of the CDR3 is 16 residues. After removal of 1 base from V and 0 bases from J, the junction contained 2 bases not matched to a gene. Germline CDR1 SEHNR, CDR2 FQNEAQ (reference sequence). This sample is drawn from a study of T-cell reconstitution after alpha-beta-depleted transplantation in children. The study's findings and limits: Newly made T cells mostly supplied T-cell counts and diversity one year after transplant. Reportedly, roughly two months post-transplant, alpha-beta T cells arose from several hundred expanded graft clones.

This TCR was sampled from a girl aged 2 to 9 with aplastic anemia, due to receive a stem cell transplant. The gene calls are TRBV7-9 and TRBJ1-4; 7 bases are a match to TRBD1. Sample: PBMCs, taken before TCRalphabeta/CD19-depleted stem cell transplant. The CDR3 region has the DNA TGTGCCAGCAGCTTAGGGGGGACAGCAACTAATGAAAAACTGTTTTTT. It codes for CASSLGGTATNEKLFF.